This TCR beta chain was captured in a study of blood T cell repertoires in COVID-19. Study-wide context: Collection of acute and convalescent COVID-19 samples took place in the United States, Italy and Spain. PBMCs, B-cell-depleted T cells, or T cells were the source of the cDNA or gDNA that made up the material.

Authors' methods: Reference gene primer amplification gave nucleated cell count estimates. Profiling relied on immunoSEQ multiplex PCR, and the TCRdb table lists in-frame clones only, not all of them. Clone size and V and J calls were adopted from that table, with D and trimming inferred from the DNA. This sample has 55,000 to 70,000 clones, with more than 60% found just once. The CDR3 has 14 amino acids. Germline V gives CDR1 SGHRS, CDR2 YFSETQ. The V end lost 0 bases, the J end lost 5 bases, and 10 bases lay between the germline ends. The source material was peripheral blood. This sequence originates from a human donor in a cohort sampled during active COVID-19. The V call is TRBV5-1, the J call TRBJ2-3; possible D gene TRBD2, 5 bases. The CDR3 spells CASSLEGAGDTQYF. The CDR3 region has the DNA TGCGCCAGCAGCTTGGAGGGAGCAGGAGATACGCAGTATTTT.